This T cell receptor (beta chain) was recovered during a study of blood T cell repertoires in COVID-19. Assay: immunoSEQ multiplex PCR; the TCRdb copy retains only in-frame clones and omits some. The table includes around 57,000 clones, roughly nine tenths detected once. This CDR3 spans 15 amino acids. CDR1 and CDR2 (germline): SGHNT, YYREEE (reference sequence). The junction had 7 bases not matched to a gene; V was cut back by 4 bases and J by 1 base. This clonotype was sampled from a woman aged 80 or older with COVID-19, enrolled during active disease. V and J are TRBV5-4 and TRBJ1-1, with TRBD1 matching 7 bases. The sequenced sample was peripheral blood. Here the CDR3 DNA reads TGTGCCAGCAGCCGCTACAGGGGACCGAACACTGAAGCTTTCTTT. Protein: CASSRYRGPNTEAFF.